This TCR beta chain was recovered during a study of T cell responses to AZD1222 COVID-19 vaccine. Study results and limitations: CD4 TCRs linked to vaccination spanned spike, dominating at 160-218 and 743-854. No repertoire was sampled before or during the peak T cell response, only after it. Possibly, clonal diversity was underestimated; donors were largely white British and included more females. Once two AZD1222 doses were given, Spike-specific TCR breadth and depth went up.

A note on this clone: Its antigen is not identified.

Assay: immunoSEQ multiplex PCR; the TCRdb copy retains only in-frame clones and omits some. The sample shows 150,000 to 160,000 clones, 90% of them seen only once. The sequenced sample was peripheral blood, obtained on day 0 of AZD1222 vaccination. The TCR sequence derives from an adult in good health.

DNA of the CDR3: TGTGCCAGCAGCGTGACAGGGGTTAACTATGGCTACACCTTC. Protein sequence: CASSVTGVNYGYTF. J is TRBJ1-2 and V is TRBV5-4; 8 positions match TRBD1. Germline lookup yields CDR1 SGHNT and CDR2 YYREEE (reference sequence). The CDR3 loop spans 14 amino acids. V lost 4 bases, J lost 1 base, and 3 bases stayed unmatched.